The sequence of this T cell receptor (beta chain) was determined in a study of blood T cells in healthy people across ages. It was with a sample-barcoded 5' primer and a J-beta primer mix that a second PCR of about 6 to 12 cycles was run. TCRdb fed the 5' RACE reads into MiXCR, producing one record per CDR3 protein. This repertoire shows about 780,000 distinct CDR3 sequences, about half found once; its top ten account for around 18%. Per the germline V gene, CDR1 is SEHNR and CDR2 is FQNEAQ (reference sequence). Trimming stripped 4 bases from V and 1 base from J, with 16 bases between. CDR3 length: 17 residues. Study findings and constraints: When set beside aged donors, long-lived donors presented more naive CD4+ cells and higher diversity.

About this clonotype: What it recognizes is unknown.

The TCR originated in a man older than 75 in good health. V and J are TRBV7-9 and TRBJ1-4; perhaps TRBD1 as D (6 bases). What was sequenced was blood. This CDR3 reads CASSWNSGDRTNEKLFF. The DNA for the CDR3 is TGTGCCAGCAGCTGGAACTCAGGGGACCGAACTAATGAAAAACTGTTTTTT.